This T cell receptor (beta chain) was sequenced in a study of shared clonotypes between healthy human individuals. Study context: Used for every donor were three CD4 naive, three CD4 memory, two CD8 naive and one CD8 memory plate.

The assay ran at deep level. Only in-frame clones appear in the TCRdb table, and some are missing; sequencing was by immunoSEQ multiplex PCR. This sample has about a million clones; about 72% occur once, and the top ten carry 0.89%. Study observations and caveats: Investigators collected only blood, and repertoires in tissues likely differ.

As to this clone: Its target is unknown.

In germline, CDR1 is SGDLS, CDR2 YYNGEE. The CDR3 totals 16 residues. V lost 3 bases and J lost 0, with 12 bases in between. This chain links TRBV9 with TRBJ2-2; tentative D call: TRBD1 (5 bases). Sample: memory CD4+ T cells from PBMCs. Subset defined: CD45RA-negative fraction. The clonotype was recovered from a man aged 18 to 35 in good health. Some clones in this sample may be carry-over from other donors' samples. DNA of the CDR3: TGTGCCAGCAGCGCCCTACAGGATCCGAACACCGGGGAGCTGTTTTTT. This codes for CASSALQDPNTGELFF.